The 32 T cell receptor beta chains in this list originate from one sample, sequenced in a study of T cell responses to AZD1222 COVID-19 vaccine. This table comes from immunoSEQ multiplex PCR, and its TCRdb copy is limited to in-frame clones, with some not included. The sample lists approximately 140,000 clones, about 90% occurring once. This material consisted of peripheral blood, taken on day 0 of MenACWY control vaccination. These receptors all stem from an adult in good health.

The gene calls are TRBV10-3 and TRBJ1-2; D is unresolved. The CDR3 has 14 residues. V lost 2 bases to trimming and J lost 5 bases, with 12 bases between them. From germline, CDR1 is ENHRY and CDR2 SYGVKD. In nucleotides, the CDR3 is TGTGCCATCAGTGAGGCCGAGACGGTATATGGCTACACCTTC. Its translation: CAISEAETVYGYTF.

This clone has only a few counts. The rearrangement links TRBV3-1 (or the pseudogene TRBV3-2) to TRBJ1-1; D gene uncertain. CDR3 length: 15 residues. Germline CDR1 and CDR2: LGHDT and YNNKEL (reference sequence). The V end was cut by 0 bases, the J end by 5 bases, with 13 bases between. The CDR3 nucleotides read TGTGCCAGCAGCCAAGACCCCCCTTACTCGACTGAAGCTTTCTTT. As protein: CASSQDPPYSTEAFF.

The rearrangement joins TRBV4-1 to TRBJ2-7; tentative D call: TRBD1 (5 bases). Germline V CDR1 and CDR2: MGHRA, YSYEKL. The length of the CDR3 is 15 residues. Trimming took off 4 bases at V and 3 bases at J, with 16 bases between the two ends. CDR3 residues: CASSPNPGAGYEQYF. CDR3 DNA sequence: TGCGCCAGCAGCCCTAACCCTGGGGCAGGCTACGAGCAGTACTTC.

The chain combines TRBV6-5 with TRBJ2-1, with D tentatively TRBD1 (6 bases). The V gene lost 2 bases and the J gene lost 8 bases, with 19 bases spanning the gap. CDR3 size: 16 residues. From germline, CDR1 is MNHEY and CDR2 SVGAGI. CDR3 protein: CASSYGTGSAGYEQFF. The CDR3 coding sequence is TGTGCCAGCAGTTACGGAACAGGGTCCGCCGGGTATGAGCAGTTCTTC.

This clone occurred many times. The CDR3 region is CASSPPGDKVYEQYF. The DNA of the CDR3 is TGTGCCAGCAGCCCCCCAGGGGATAAGGTCTACGAGCAGTACTTC. V usage is TRBV28 and J usage is TRBJ2-7, with D possibly matching TRBD1 (6 bases). This CDR3 comprises 15 residues. The germline gives CDR1 MDHEN, CDR2 SYDVKM. The V end was cut by 6 bases, the J end by 3 bases, with 18 bases between.

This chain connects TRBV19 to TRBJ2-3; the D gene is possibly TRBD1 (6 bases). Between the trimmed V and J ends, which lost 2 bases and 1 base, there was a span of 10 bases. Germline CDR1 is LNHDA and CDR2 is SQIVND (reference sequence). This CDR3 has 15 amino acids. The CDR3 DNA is TGTGCCAGTAGTATAAGCTGGACAGGCACAGATACGCAGTATTTT. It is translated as CASSISWTGTDTQYF.

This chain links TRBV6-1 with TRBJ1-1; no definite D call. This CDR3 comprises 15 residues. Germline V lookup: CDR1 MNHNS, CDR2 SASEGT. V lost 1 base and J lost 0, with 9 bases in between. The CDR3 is CASSEGIGMNTEAFF. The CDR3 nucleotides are TGTGCCAGCAGTGAAGGAATAGGGATGAACACTGAAGCTTTCTTT.

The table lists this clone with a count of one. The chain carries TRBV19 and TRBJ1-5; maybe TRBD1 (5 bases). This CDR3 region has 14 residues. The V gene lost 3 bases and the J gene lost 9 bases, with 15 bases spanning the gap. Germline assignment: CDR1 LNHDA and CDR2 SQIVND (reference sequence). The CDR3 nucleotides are TGTGCCAGTAGTATTAAGGGGCCATCTCGGCCCCAGCATTTT. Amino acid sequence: CASSIKGPSRPQHF.

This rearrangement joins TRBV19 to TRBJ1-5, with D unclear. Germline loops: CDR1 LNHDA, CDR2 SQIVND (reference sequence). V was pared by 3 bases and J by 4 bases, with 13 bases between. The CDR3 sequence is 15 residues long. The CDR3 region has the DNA TGTGCCAGTAGTATCATACGCAGCCAGAATCAGCCCCAGCATTTT. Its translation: CASSIIRSQNQPQHF.

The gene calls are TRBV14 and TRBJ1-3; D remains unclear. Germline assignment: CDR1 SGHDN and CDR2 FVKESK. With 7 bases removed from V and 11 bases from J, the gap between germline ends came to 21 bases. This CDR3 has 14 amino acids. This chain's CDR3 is CASTPGDPRNAIYF. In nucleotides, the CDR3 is TGTGCCAGCACCCCGGGAGATCCAAGGAACGCCATATATTTT.

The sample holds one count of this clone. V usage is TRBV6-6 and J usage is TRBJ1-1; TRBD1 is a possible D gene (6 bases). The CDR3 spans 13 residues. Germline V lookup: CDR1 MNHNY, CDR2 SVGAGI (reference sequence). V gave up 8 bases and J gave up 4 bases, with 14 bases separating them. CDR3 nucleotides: TGTGCCAGCCTTAGACAGGTCTTCACTGAAGCTTTCTTT. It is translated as CASLRQVFTEAFF.

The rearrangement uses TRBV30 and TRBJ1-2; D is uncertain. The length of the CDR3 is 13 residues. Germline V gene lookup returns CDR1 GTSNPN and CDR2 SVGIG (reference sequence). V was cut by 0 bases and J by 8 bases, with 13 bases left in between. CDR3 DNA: TGTGCCTGGAGTGTACAAGGAGATGAGGGCTACACCTTC. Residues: CAWSVQGDEGYTF.

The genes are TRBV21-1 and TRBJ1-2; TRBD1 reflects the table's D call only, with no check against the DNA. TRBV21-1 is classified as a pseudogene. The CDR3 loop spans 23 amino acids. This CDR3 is CASSTKTQTGQITPQPHPYGYTF. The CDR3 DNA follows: TGTGCCAGCAGCACCAAAACGCAAACCGGACAGATAACGCCCCAACCCCACCCCTATGGCTACACCTTC.

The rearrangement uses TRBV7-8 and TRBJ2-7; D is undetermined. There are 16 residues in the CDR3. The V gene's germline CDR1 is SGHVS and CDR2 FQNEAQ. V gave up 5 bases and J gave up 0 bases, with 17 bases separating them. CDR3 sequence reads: CASSRVVEDGSYEQYF. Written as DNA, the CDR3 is TGTGCCAGCAGCAGGGTCGTCGAGGACGGCTCCTACGAGCAGTACTTC.

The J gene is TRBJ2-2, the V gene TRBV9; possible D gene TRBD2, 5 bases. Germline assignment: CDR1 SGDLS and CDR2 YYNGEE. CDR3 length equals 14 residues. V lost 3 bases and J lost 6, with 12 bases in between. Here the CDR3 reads CASSAMAGAGELFF. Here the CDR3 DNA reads TGTGCCAGCAGCGCTATGGCCGGGGCCGGGGAGCTGTTTTTT.

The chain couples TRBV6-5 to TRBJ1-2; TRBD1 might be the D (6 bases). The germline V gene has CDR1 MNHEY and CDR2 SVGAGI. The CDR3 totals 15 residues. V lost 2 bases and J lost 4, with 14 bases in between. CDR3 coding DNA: TGTGCCAGCAGTTACAATGGACAGAACTCCTATGGCTACACCTTC. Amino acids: CASSYNGQNSYGYTF.

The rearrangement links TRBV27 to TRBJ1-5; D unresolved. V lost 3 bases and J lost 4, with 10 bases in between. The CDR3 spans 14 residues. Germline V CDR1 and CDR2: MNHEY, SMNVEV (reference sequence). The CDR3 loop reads CASSFSGGNQPQHF. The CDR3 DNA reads TGTGCCAGCAGTTTCAGCGGTGGGAATCAGCCCCAGCATTTT.

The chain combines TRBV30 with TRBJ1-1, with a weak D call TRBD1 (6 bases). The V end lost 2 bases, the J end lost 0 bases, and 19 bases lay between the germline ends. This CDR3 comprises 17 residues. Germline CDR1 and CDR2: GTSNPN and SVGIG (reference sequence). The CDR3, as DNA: TGTGCCTGGAGTATCCCCAGGGGCTTCGACATGAACACTGAAGCTTTCTTT. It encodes CAWSIPRGFDMNTEAFF.

The CDR3, as DNA: TGTGCCAGCAGTGAATCCGGGACGGGCGGCTACACCTTC. It is translated as CASSESGTGGYTF. V gene TRBV25-1 combines with J gene TRBJ1-2; weak D call: TRBD1 (5 bases). The CDR3 has 13 residues. With 1 base removed from V and 8 bases from J, the gap between germline ends came to 11 bases. Germline V gene sequence: CDR1 MGHDK, CDR2 SYGVNS.

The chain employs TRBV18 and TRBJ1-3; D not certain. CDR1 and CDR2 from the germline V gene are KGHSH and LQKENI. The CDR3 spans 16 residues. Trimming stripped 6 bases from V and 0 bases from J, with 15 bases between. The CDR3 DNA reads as TGTGCCAGCTCCCCCACGGGGTATCTCTCTGGAAACACCATATATTTT. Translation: CASSPTGYLSGNTIYF.

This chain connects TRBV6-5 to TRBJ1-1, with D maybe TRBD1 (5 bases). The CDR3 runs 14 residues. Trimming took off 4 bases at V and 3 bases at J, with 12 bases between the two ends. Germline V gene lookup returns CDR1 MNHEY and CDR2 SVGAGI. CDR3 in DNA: TGTGCCAGCAGTTTGGACATATGGGACACTGAAGCTTTCTTT. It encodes CASSLDIWDTEAFF.

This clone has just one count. The CDR3, as DNA: TGTGCCAGCAGCTACGGAAGAGACAGGAATTCCTACAATGAGCAGTTCTTC. It encodes CASSYGRDRNSYNEQFF. This chain connects TRBV12-1 to TRBJ2-1; TRBD1 was called by the table and not checked on the DNA. TRBV12-1 is tagged as a pseudogene. The CDR3 contains 17 residues.

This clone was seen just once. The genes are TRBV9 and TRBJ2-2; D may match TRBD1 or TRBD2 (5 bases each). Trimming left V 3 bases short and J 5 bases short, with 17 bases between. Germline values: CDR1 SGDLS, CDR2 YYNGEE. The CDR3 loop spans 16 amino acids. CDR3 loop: CASSARTPGRTGELFF. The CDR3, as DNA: TGTGCCAGCAGCGCCCGGACTCCAGGGCGGACCGGGGAGCTGTTTTTT.

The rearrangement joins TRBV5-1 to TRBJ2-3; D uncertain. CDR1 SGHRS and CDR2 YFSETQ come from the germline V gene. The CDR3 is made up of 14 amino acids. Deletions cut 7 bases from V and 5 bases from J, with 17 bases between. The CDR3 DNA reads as TGCGCCAGCGGCCCCCCCAGCTCGGGAGATACGCAGTATTTT. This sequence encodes CASGPPSSGDTQYF. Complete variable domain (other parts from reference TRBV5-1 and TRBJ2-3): KAGVTQTPRYLIKTRGQQVTLSCSPISGHRSVSWYQQTPGQGLQFLFEYFSETQRNKGNFPGRFSGRQFSNSRSEMNVSTLELGDSALYLCASGPPSSGDTQYFGPGTRLTVL.

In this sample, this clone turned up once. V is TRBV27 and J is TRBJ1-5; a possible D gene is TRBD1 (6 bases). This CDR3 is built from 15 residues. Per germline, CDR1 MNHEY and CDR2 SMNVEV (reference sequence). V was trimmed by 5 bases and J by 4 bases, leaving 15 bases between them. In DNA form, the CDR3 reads TGTGCCAGCAGTGAGACAGGAGAGACGAATCAGCCCCAGCATTTT. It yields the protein CASSETGETNQPQHF.

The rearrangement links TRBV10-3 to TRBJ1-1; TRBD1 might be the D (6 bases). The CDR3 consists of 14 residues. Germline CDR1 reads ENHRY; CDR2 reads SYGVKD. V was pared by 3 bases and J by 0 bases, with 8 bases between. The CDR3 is CAISDGQMNTEAFF. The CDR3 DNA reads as TGTGCCATCAGTGACGGACAGATGAACACTGAAGCTTTCTTT.

CDR3 loop: CASSHGQGANYGYTF. CDR3 nucleotides: TGTGCCAGCAGCCACGGACAGGGGGCCAACTATGGCTACACCTTC. The V call is TRBV14, the J call TRBJ1-2; 11 positions match TRBD1. The CDR3 contains 15 residues. Germline lookup yields CDR1 SGHDN and CDR2 FVKESK. J gave up 2 bases and V 3 bases, and 2 bases lay outside the gene matches.

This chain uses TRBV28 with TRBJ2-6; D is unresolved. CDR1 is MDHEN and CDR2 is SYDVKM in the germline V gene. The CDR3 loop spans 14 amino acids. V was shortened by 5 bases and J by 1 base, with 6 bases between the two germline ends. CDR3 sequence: CASSRQSGANVLTF. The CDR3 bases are TGTGCCAGCAGTAGGCAGTCTGGGGCCAACGTCCTGACTTTC.

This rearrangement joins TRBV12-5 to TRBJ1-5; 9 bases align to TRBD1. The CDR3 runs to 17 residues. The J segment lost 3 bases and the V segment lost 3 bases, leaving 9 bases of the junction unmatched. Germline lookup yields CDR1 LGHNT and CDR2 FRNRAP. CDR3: CASGFLTGGNVNQPQHF. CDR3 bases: TGTGCTAGTGGTTTCCTGACAGGGGGAAACGTCAATCAGCCCCAGCATTTT.

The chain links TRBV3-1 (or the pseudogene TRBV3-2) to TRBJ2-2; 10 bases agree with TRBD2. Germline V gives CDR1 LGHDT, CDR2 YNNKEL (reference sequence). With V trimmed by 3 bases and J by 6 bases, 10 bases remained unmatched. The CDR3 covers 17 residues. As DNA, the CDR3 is TGTGCCAGCAGCCACCTAACGGGAGCGGGAGGGCCCGGGGAGCTGTTTTTT. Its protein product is CASSHLTGAGGPGELFF.

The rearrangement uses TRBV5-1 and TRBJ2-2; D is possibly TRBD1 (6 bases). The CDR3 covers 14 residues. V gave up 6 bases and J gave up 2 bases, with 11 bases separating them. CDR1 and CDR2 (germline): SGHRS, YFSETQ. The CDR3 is CASTGTINTGELFF. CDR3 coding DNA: TGCGCCAGCACGGGGACAATCAACACCGGGGAGCTGTTTTTT.

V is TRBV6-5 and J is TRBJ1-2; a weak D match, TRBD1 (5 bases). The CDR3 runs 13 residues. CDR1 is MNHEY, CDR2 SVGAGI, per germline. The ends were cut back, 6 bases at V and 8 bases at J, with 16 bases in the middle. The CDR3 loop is CASSRRGGHGYTF. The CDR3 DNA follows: TGTGCCAGCAGCCGACGGGGGGGTCACGGCTACACCTTC.